The entry that follows covers one T cell receptor (beta chain) sequence. As yet, its antigen is unknown. The PCR was carried out with 60 Vbeta primers and 13 Jbeta primers. This table comes from immunoSEQ multiplex PCR, and its TCRdb copy is limited to in-frame clones, with some not included. The table has approximately 150,000 clones, approximately 84% seen once. This sample was included in a study of cytomegalovirus exposure and HLA in healthy donors. Background on the study: A prior analysis found fewer than 120 million unique TCR beta sequences from around 180 million T cells. Study results and limitations: Presence/absence analyses rested on an assumption that sequencing depth was roughly uniform across donors. A later analysis reportedly identified an Asian-associated ancestry cluster as carrying fewer N-insertions than the roughly 700-donor mean. TCR association rates varied by HLA locus in a later analysis, with DRB1 highest and HLA-C lowest.

The germline V gene encodes CDR1 WNHNN and CDR2 SYGVQD (reference sequence). V lost 3 bases and J lost 5; bases outside the gene matches: 4. This CDR3 spans 15 amino acids. This sequence was found in a woman aged 35 to 49 in good health and CMV-seronegative. The sample consisted of PBMCs. The chain carries TRBV10-1 and TRBJ2-3; 11 bases line up with TRBD2. For the CDR3, the DNA is TGCGCCAGCAGTGAACTAGCGGGAGAGGTAGATACGCAGTATTTT. Its protein product is CASSELAGEVDTQYF.